The next 5 T cell receptor beta chains were all read from a single sample in a study of blood T cell repertoires in COVID-19. Sequencing was performed with immunoSEQ multiplex PCR; in TCRdb, only in-frame clones are kept and a portion is missing. Of 300,000 to 400,000 clones in the sample, roughly 89% were seen once. What was sequenced was peripheral blood. These TCRs come from a man in his thirties or forties with COVID-19, enrolled during active disease.

The gene calls are TRBV2 and TRBJ1-1, with D uncertain. Deletions cut 0 bases from V and 11 bases from J, with 16 bases between. CDR1 is SNHLY, CDR2 FYNNEI, per germline. This CDR3 is 14 amino acids long. CDR3 DNA: TGTGCCAGCAGTGAAGCGTCCCTGCCAGTTTTGGCTTTCTTT. Encoded protein: CASSEASLPVLAFF.

V and J are TRBV18 and TRBJ2-2, with TRBD1 matching over 7 bases. This CDR3 has 17 amino acids. Trimming took 6 bases from V and 4 from J; bases not matched to a gene: 14. Germline V CDR1 and CDR2: KGHSH, LQKENI. Here the CDR3 DNA reads TGTGCCAGCTCGCCTGACATCTACAGGGGCGGCACCGGGGAGCTGTTTTTT. Its protein product is CASSPDIYRGGTGELFF.

The V call is TRBV6-1, the J call TRBJ2-7; 9 bases fit TRBD1. The V segment lost 6 bases and the J segment 1 base; nucleotides outside the gene matches: 10. This CDR3 contains 16 residues. In germline, CDR1 is MNHNS, CDR2 SASEGT. CDR3 loop: CASRELPGQGSYEQYF. CDR3 nucleotides: TGTGCCAGCAGAGAACTACCGGGACAGGGTTCCTACGAGCAGTACTTC.

CDR3 protein: CASSPLPGQGSHEQFF. The DNA for the CDR3 is TGTGCCAGCAGCCCACTACCGGGACAGGGATCTCATGAGCAGTTCTTC. The chain employs TRBV7-9 and TRBJ2-1; 9 bases are shared with TRBD1. Germline loops: CDR1 SEHNR, CDR2 FQNEAQ (reference sequence). Unmatched junction bases numbered 13, after V lost 5 bases and J lost 8 bases. The CDR3 is 16 residues long.

The V gene is TRBV5-1, the J gene TRBJ1-2; perhaps TRBD1 as D (5 bases). CDR3 length: 16 amino acids. CDR1 and CDR2 (germline): SGHRS, YFSETQ. The V end lost 4 bases, the J end lost 8 bases, and 24 bases lay between the germline ends. CDR3 amino acids: CASSRTGTSSGEGYTF. The CDR3 DNA is TGCGCCAGCAGCCGGACCGGGACCTCAAGCGGGGAAGGCTACACCTTC.